The sequence of this TCR beta chain was determined in a study of cytomegalovirus exposure and HLA in healthy donors. Study-wide background: Most genotyped donors, roughly 80% of about 400, had Caucasian-associated genetic ancestry.

With 60 Vbeta and 13 Jbeta primers, the PCR was carried out. Clones were sequenced by immunoSEQ multiplex PCR, and TCRdb holds only the in-frame ones, with some missing. The repertoire holds hundreds of thousands of clones, with roughly 80% as singletons. This CDR3 is 13 amino acids long. The V gene's germline CDR1 is SGHDN and CDR2 FVKESK. The ends lost 8 bases at V and 3 bases at J; junction bases unmatched: 6. The clonotype originates from a man aged 25-45 years in good health and CMV-seronegative. This chain links TRBV14 with TRBJ2-7; 8 bases align to TRBD1. The sequenced material came from PBMCs. CDR3 in amino acids: CASLQDRDYEQYF. The CDR3 DNA follows: TGTGCCAGCCTGCAGGACAGGGACTACGAGCAGTACTTC.